The 15 T cell receptor beta chains presented below share a single source sample, sequenced in a study of CD8 T cells in ankylosing spondylitis. TCRdb used MiXCR to reprocess the 5' RACE reads, holding one entry per CDR3 protein. Among about 130,000 distinct CDR3 sequences listed, roughly 6.6% were seen once. The material sequenced was blood, either unsorted or a sorted T cell fraction (not recorded which). These receptors all come from a female donor with ankylosing spondylitis or in good health (not recorded which).

This clonotype was seen repeatedly, ten times or more. This rearrangement joins TRBV29-1 to TRBJ1-1, with 7 bases identical to TRBD1. Looked up from germline, CDR1 is SQVTM and CDR2 is ANQGSEA. The ends lost 4 bases at V and 11 bases at J; junction bases unmatched: 7. The CDR3 spans 11 residues. In DNA, the CDR3 is TGCAGCGTTGTGACAGGGAGCAGCGCTTTCTTT. This translates into CSVVTGSSAFF.

This clonotype was recorded only once. Since a much larger clone is just one base distant, this may be a read error. The chain is built from TRBV2 and TRBJ1-5; the match to TRBD1 covers 7 bases. This CDR3 region has 14 residues. Germline V gene lookup returns CDR1 SNHLY and CDR2 FYNNEI. The CDR3 protein is CAGSEGRGHQPQHF. The CDR3 coding sequence is TGTGCCGGCAGTGAGGGGAGGGGGCATCAGCCCCAGCATTTT.

This clonotype was observed at least ten times. The chain employs TRBV13 and TRBJ1-6; a possible D gene is TRBD1 (5 bases). Trimming removed 6 bases at V and 10 bases at J, with 25 bases between. This CDR3 comprises 17 residues. Looked up from germline, CDR1 is PRHDT and CDR2 is FYEKMQ (reference sequence). CDR3 nucleotide sequence: TGTGCCAGCAGACACTCTTTAGGAGGGGCAGTAGGGTCACCCCTCCACTTT. It yields the protein CASRHSLGGAVGSPLHF.

In this sample, this clonotype turned up many times. The CDR3 nucleotides are TGTGCCAGCAGCACGGCAGCTGGAAACACCATATATTTT. Translation: CASSTAAGNTIYF. This sequence joins TRBV5-6 and TRBJ1-3, with unresolved D. Germline values: CDR1 SGHDT, CDR2 YYEEEE. V was trimmed by 4 bases and J by 2 bases, leaving 7 bases between them. The CDR3 is made up of 13 amino acids.

This clonotype occurred many times. The chain employs TRBV27 and TRBJ2-1; D not certain. Germline CDR1 and CDR2: MNHEY and SMNVEV (reference sequence). This CDR3 is 15 amino acids long. V lost 4 bases to trimming and J lost 4 bases, with 14 bases between them. This CDR3 reads CASSSVLDAYNEQFF. The CDR3 DNA reads as TGTGCCAGCAGTTCAGTCCTCGACGCGTACAATGAGCAGTTCTTC.

The J gene is TRBJ2-5, the V gene TRBV6-6; D is unclear. The CDR3 has 12 amino acids. With 5 bases removed from V and 5 bases from J, the gap between germline ends came to 9 bases. The germline V gene encodes CDR1 MNHNY and CDR2 SVGAGI (reference sequence). DNA for the CDR3: TGTGCCAGCAGTCCTGGGGTGGAGACCCAGTACTTC. Amino acids: CASSPGVETQYF.

There are many counts of this clonotype. The chain is built from TRBV28 and TRBJ2-2; D might be TRBD2 (5 bases). V lost 7 bases to trimming and J lost 6 bases, with 15 bases between them. The germline CDR1 and CDR2 sequences are MDHEN and SYDVKM. This CDR3 comprises 14 residues. CDR3: CASKGLERAGELFF. The CDR3 DNA reads TGTGCCAGCAAAGGGCTAGAGAGGGCCGGGGAGCTGTTTTTT.

Ten or more counts support this clonotype. The chain carries TRBV4-1 and TRBJ2-1; D is unclear. The CDR3 is 13 amino acids. Trimming took 4 bases from V and 7 from J, leaving 11 bases between them. Germline CDR1 is MGHRA and CDR2 is YSYEKL. The CDR3 protein is CASSRSLMNEQFF. CDR3 nucleotide sequence: TGCGCCAGCAGCCGATCCCTTATGAATGAGCAGTTCTTC.

In its sample, this clonotype was seen many times. The chain employs TRBV6-1 and TRBJ1-5; tentatively, D is TRBD1 (6 bases). The CDR3 runs to 13 residues. CDR1 is MNHNS, CDR2 SASEGT, per germline. The V gene lost 6 bases and the J gene lost 4 bases, with 10 bases spanning the gap. The CDR3 DNA reads TGTGCCAGCAGCGTTACAGGGAATCAGCCCCAGCATTTT. Translated, it gives CASSVTGNQPQHF.

The table lists this clonotype with many counts. The chain uses TRBV24-1 and TRBJ1-1; possible D gene TRBD1, 5 bases. The CDR3 loop spans 13 amino acids. Germline loops: CDR1 KGHDR, CDR2 SFDVKD. V lost 4 bases, J lost 5 bases, and 10 bases lay in between. The CDR3 DNA reads as TGTGCCACCAGTGACCGGGACGGGACTGAAGCTTTCTTT. Translated, it gives CATSDRDGTEAFF.

This clonotype was found many times. The J gene is TRBJ1-1, the V gene TRBV12-3 or TRBV12-4, with a tentative D call TRBD1 (5 bases). The V gene lost 3 bases and the J gene lost 6 bases, with 11 bases spanning the gap. This CDR3 region has 13 residues. CDR3 residues: CASSFGGSAEAFF. The CDR3, as DNA: TGTGCCAGCAGTTTCGGGGGTTCCGCTGAAGCTTTCTTT.

This clonotype was found many times. The chain uses TRBV5-1 and TRBJ2-1; a possible D gene is TRBD2 (6 bases). Per the germline V gene, CDR1 is SGHRS and CDR2 is YFSETQ. V lost 4 bases, J lost 7 bases, and 18 bases lay in between. This CDR3 comprises 15 residues. DNA of the CDR3: TGCGCCAGCAGCCGGTCAGTGGAGGGACGGAATGAGCAGTTCTTC. Amino acid sequence: CASSRSVEGRNEQFF.

There are many counts of this clonotype. This chain connects TRBV2 to TRBJ1-1, with TRBD1 matching over 7 bases. Germline CDR1 and CDR2: SNHLY and FYNNEI. CDR3 size: 15 residues. V trimming: 7 bases; J trimming: 5 bases; junction bases outside the gene matches: 13. The CDR3 reads CASIPRAGGGTEAFF. CDR3 DNA: TGTGCCAGCATCCCGAGGGCAGGGGGAGGGACTGAAGCTTTCTTT.

This clonotype was detected ten times or more. V is TRBV20-1 and J is TRBJ1-4, with 7 bases identical to TRBD1. This CDR3 region has 13 residues. V dropped 6 bases and J dropped 6; count of bases not matched to a gene: 7. CDR1 is DFQATT, CDR2 SNEGSKA, per germline (reference sequence). The CDR3 sequence: CSAPGQTDEKLFF. The CDR3 DNA reads TGCAGTGCCCCGGGACAGACGGATGAAAAACTGTTTTTT.

This clonotype was recorded many times. V and J are TRBV4-1 and TRBJ2-1; 9 bases align to TRBD2. The CDR3 consists of 16 residues. Germline lookup yields CDR1 MGHRA and CDR2 YSYEKL. The V and J ends lost 0 bases and 1 base, in that order; junction bases with no gene match: 1. This chain's CDR3 is CASSQEGLASYNEQFF. In DNA, the CDR3 is TGCGCCAGCAGCCAAGAGGGACTAGCTTCCTACAATGAGCAGTTCTTC.